A single sample gave rise to the 26 T cell receptor beta chains below, sequenced in a study of tumor and adjacent non-tumor tissue in lung cancer. The library came from three nested PCR rounds adapted from ARM-PCR protocols. TCRdb called the multiplex PCR reads again in MiXCR, with one record for every CDR3 protein. The data contain 65,000 to 70,000 distinct CDR3 sequences, roughly three fifths of them singletons. RNA was extracted from bulk tissue without any cell sorting. Input material: lung tumor tissue. The receptor set was obtained from a man aged 50-60 years with non-small cell lung cancer.

This clonotype occurred a few times. V gene TRBV6-5 combines with J gene TRBJ2-5; D uncertain. In germline, CDR1 is MNHEY, CDR2 SVGAGI. The CDR3 loop spans 13 amino acids. V was cut by 9 bases and J by 7 bases, with 18 bases left in between. The CDR3 is CARTSPTIGTQYF. The CDR3 DNA sequence: TGTGCCAGAACCAGCCCGACAATAGGGACCCAGTACTTC.

This clonotype showed up just a few times. V usage is TRBV11-2 and J usage is TRBJ2-1; 11 bases align to TRBD2. Germline V lookup: CDR1 SGHAT, CDR2 FQNNGV. V shed 2 bases and J 4 bases; nucleotides not matched to a gene: 1. This CDR3 is 15 amino acids long. The CDR3 sequence is CASSLLAGGYNEQFF. For the CDR3, the DNA is TGTGCCAGCAGCTTATTAGCGGGAGGGTACAATGAGCAGTTCTTC.

The chain employs TRBV4-2 and TRBJ2-7; TRBD2 matches at 8 bases. The CDR3 is 16 residues long. Germline V gene sequence: CDR1 LGHNA, CDR2 YNFKEQ. The trim removed 1 base at V and 0 bases at J, leaving 5 bases unmatched. The CDR3 loop reads CASSQGLAGRSYEQYF. The CDR3 DNA reads as TGTGCCAGCAGCCAAGGATTAGCGGGGCGCTCCTACGAGCAGTACTTC.

Comment on this clonotype: The junction differs from germline at one of its ends, possibly a read error. The rearrangement joins TRBV5-1 to TRBJ2-1; no firm D call. The germline CDR1 and CDR2 sequences are SGHRS and YFSETQ. CDR3 size: 14 residues. The CDR3 region is CVSSPDKSYNEQFF. In DNA form, the CDR3 reads TGCGTCAGCAGCCCCGACAAGTCCTACAATGAGCAGTTCTTC.

In its sample, this clonotype was seen a few times. The junction shows a germline mismatch at one end, possibly a read error. The chain joins TRBV29-1 to TRBJ1-1, with TRBD1 identical over 8 bases. CDR3 size: 14 residues. Germline-derived CDR1 and CDR2 are SQVTM and ANQGSEA. The CDR3 nucleotides are TGCAGCGGTGAGGGGCAGGGGGCATACACTGGAGCTTTCTTT. This gives the protein CSGEGQGAYTGAFF.

This clonotype was seen repeatedly, ten times or more. V gene TRBV2 combines with J gene TRBJ2-2; 8 bases match TRBD1. The CDR3 has 14 residues. Germline-derived CDR1 and CDR2 are SNHLY and FYNNEI. V trimming: 6 bases; J trimming: 4 bases; junction bases outside the gene matches: 4. The CDR3 here is CASRDRVGTGELFF. CDR3 nucleotides: TGTGCCAGCAGGGACAGGGTCGGCACCGGGGAGCTGTTTTTT.

This clonotype was found many times. V and J are TRBV28 and TRBJ1-6, with D unresolved. The CDR3 is 11 amino acids. The V gene's germline CDR1 is MDHEN and CDR2 SYDVKM. V shed 6 bases and J shed 19 bases, with 16 bases lying between them. For the CDR3, the DNA is TGTGCCAGCAGCTCCAACATGAGATCTCACTTT. Translating it yields CASSSNMRSHF.

As regards this clonotype: Relative to the germline gene, one junction end is altered; a read error may explain this. J is TRBJ2-2 and V is TRBV29-1, with 7 bases aligning to TRBD2. The CDR3 is made up of 15 amino acids. The germline gives CDR1 SQVTM, CDR2 ANQGSEA. The CDR3 region is CSVVYGGGNTGELLF. CDR3 bases: TGCAGCGTTGTTTATGGGGGAGGGAACACCGGGGAGCTATTGTTT.

With regard to this clonotype: Just one base apart from a much larger clone, this may be a read error. The chain employs TRBV5-6 and TRBJ2-1; 11 bases are shared with TRBD2. The CDR3 sequence is 16 residues long. Per germline, CDR1 SGHDT and CDR2 YYEEEE. CDR3 in DNA: TGTGACAGCTCCGGACTAGCGGGCCGCTCCTACAATGAGCAGTTCTTC. It yields the protein CDSSGLAGRSYNEQFF.

As concerns this clonotype: Given a much more abundant clone one base away, this may be a read error. This chain joins TRBV5-5 and TRBJ2-2; D may be TRBD2 (6 bases). The CDR3 runs to 15 residues. Germline-derived CDR1 and CDR2 are SGHKS and YYEKEE (reference sequence). The CDR3 DNA is TGTGCCTGCAGCTTCGGACTATCGTACACCGGGGAGCTGTTTTTT. As protein: CACSFGLSYTGELFF.

The V gene is TRBV30, the J gene TRBJ2-5; possible D gene TRBD1, 6 bases. CDR3 length: 13 amino acids. Germline CDR1 reads GTSNPN; CDR2 reads SVGIG (reference sequence). V lost 3 bases and J 5 bases, leaving 13 bases between the germline ends. DNA of the CDR3: TGTGCCTGGAGGGCAGGGGACCGTGAGACCCAGTACTTC. This codes for CAWRAGDRETQYF. The full variable domain, rest sourced from reference TRBV30 and TRBJ2-5, is SQTIHQWPATLVQPVGSPLSLECTVEGTSNPNLYWYRQAAGRGLQLLFYSVGIGQISSEVPQNLSASRPQDRQFILSSKKLLLSDSGFYLCAWRAGDRETQYFGPGTRLLVL.

In the case of this clonotype: Because the CDR3 is missing its conserved closing phenylalanine or tryptophan, this is likely a read error. CDR3 nucleotide sequence: TGTGCCAGCAGCTTATCGCTAGGATTCTACGAGCAGTACATC. Residues: CASSLSLGFYEQYI. This chain connects TRBV11-1 to TRBJ2-7; D is unclear. The CDR3 covers 14 residues. V lost 2 bases, J lost 3 bases, and 11 bases lay in between. In germline, CDR1 is SGHAT, CDR2 FQDESV (reference sequence).

Points on this clonotype: A much larger clonotype is one base distant, so this may be a read error. This chain joins TRBV6-1 and TRBJ1-5, with TRBD1 identical over 7 bases. Germline assignment: CDR1 MNHNS and CDR2 SASEGT. This CDR3 has 15 residues. Here the CDR3 DNA reads TGTACCAGCAGTAAAATCACAGGGGCGGCTCAGCCCCAGCATTTT. This gives the protein CTSSKITGAAQPQHF.

Points on this clonotype: This CDR3 is missing its conserved last phenylalanine or tryptophan, likely due to a read error. The chain joins TRBV11-1 to TRBJ2-1; 9 bases map to TRBD2. V lost 5 bases to trimming and J lost 12 bases; unmatched junction nucleotides: 11. The CDR3 runs to 14 residues. Germline V gene lookup returns CDR1 SGHAT and CDR2 FQDESV (reference sequence). CDR3 nucleotide sequence: TGTGCCAGCAGCGTAAAGCGGGAGGCGGAGGTGCAGTTCTCC. As protein: CASSVKREAEVQFS.

Notes on this clonotype: This could be a read error, since a much larger clone is one nucleotide away. This chain joins TRBV29-1 and TRBJ2-1; 12 nucleotides agree with TRBD2. Germline lookup yields CDR1 SQVTM and CDR2 ANQGSEA. The CDR3 extends over 14 amino acids. For the CDR3, the DNA is TGCAGCGTTGAAGCAACGCTAGCGGGGGGGAGGAGGGTCTTC. Residues: CSVEATLAGGRRVF.

Concerning this clonotype itself: The missing conserved phenylalanine or tryptophan at the end of this CDR3 makes a read error likely. The rearrangement uses TRBV7-9 and TRBJ1-4, with D unresolved. The germline CDR1 and CDR2 sequences are SEHNR and FQNEAQ (reference sequence). V dropped 5 bases and J dropped 0 bases, with 13 bases sitting between them. The CDR3 loop spans 16 amino acids. CDR3 coding DNA: TGTGCCAGCAGCACGGGCGTCGGGTCAACTAATGAAAAACTGTTTCTT. It specifies CASSTGVGSTNEKLFL.

As for this clonotype: A much larger clone is a single base away; this may be a read error. The chain joins TRBV6-1 to TRBJ2-2; 10 bases match TRBD2. The V gene's germline CDR1 is MNHNS and CDR2 SASEGT. The CDR3 spans 19 residues. CDR3 sequence (DNA): TGTACCAGCAGTGAGTCTAGCGGGAGCCTTTTGTCGAACACCGGGGAGCTGTTTTTT. It specifies CTSSESSGSLLSNTGELFF.

The chain combines TRBV29-1 with TRBJ2-5; D may be TRBD1 or TRBD2 (5 bases each). V lost 8 bases, J lost 4 bases, and 17 bases lay in between. There are 13 residues in the CDR3. Germline lookup yields CDR1 SQVTM and CDR2 ANQGSEA. The CDR3 nucleotides read TGCAGCACACGACGGGGCGGCGGAGAGACCCAGTACTTC. Encoded protein: CSTRRGGGETQYF.

Note on this clonotype: A much larger clone lies one base from this, so it may be a read error. The chain combines TRBV6-5 with TRBJ2-6; possible D gene TRBD1, 5 bases. Germline V gives CDR1 MNHEY, CDR2 SVGAGI. Trimming cost V 5 bases and J 0 bases, with 11 bases left between them. The CDR3 consists of 16 residues. CDR3 DNA: TGTGCCAGCAGTCACCAGGGTGGCTCTGGGGCCAACGTCCTGACTTTC. Translated, it gives CASSHQGGSGANVLTF.

Only one count was recorded for this clonotype. The junction differs from germline at one of its ends, possibly a read error. The rearrangement links TRBV5-1 to TRBJ1-5; D possibly corresponds to TRBD1 (5 bases). CDR3 size: 15 residues. Germline V gives CDR1 SGHRS, CDR2 YFSETQ. The CDR3 protein is CASSLSGSNNQAQHF. The CDR3 coding sequence is TGCGCCAGCAGCTTGTCAGGGAGCAACAATCAGGCCCAGCATTTT.

This clonotype has only one observation. The junction departs from germline at one end; a sequencing error may be responsible. The chain joins TRBV6-2 or TRBV6-3 to TRBJ1-1; 7 nucleotides line up with TRBD1. Germline lookup yields CDR1 MNHEY and CDR2 SVGEGT. The CDR3 sequence is 13 residues long. The CDR3 spells CASRGQGVTEAFF. CDR3 bases: TGTGCCAGCAGAGGGCAGGGGGTGACTGAGGCTTTCTTT.

CDR3 in amino acids: CASSGQRAYEQYF. The CDR3 DNA sequence: TGTGCCAGCAGTGGTCAGAGAGCCTACGAGCAGTACTTC. The rearrangement links TRBV2 to TRBJ2-7; no reliable D call. The CDR3 runs to 13 residues. Per the germline V gene, CDR1 is SNHLY and CDR2 is FYNNEI. Trimming removed 4 bases from V and 2 bases from J, with 9 bases in between.

Remarks on this clonotype: This may be a read error: a much more frequent sequence differs by one nucleotide. The J gene is TRBJ2-3, the V gene TRBV5-1; tentatively, D is TRBD1 (6 bases). The CDR3 loop spans 14 amino acids. Per germline, CDR1 SGHRS and CDR2 YFSETQ. The CDR3 DNA is TGCGCCAGCAGCCCTGGACAGACCACAGATATGCAGTATTTT. Translated: CASSPGQTTDMQYF. The full variable domain, completed using reference TRBV5-1 and TRBJ2-3, is KAGVTQTPRYLIKTRGQQVTLSCSPISGHRSVSWYQQTPGQGLQFLFEYFSETQRNKGNFPGRFSGRQFSNSRSEMNVSTLELGDSALYLCASSPGQTTDMQYFGPGTRLTVL.

Points on this clonotype: A clone one base away is much larger, so this may be a read error. V and J are TRBV29-1 and TRBJ2-7, with 8 bases identical to TRBD2. Germline CDR1 is SQVTM and CDR2 is ANQGSEA. The CDR3 is 17 residues long. The CDR3 bases are TGCAACGTTGGGGACATCCAGGAGACTAGCGTAAGCTACGAGCAGTACTTC. Amino acids: CNVGDIQETSVSYEQYF.

This clonotype was seen many times. V is TRBV6-2 or TRBV6-3 and J is TRBJ2-7; D may be TRBD1 (8 bases). Per germline, CDR1 MNHEY and CDR2 SVGEGT. V lost 4 bases, J lost 3 bases, and 22 bases lay in between. This CDR3 has 17 amino acids. The CDR3 reads CASSSGQGLPGLYEQYF. In nucleotides, the CDR3 is TGTGCCAGCAGTTCCGGACAGGGACTACCAGGGCTCTACGAGCAGTACTTC.

As concerns this clonotype: A much more abundant neighbour one base away suggests this may be a read error. The rearrangement uses TRBV6-2 or TRBV6-3 and TRBJ2-7; D not certain. The V gene's germline CDR1 is MNHEY and CDR2 SVGEGT. Trimming stripped 2 bases from V and 6 bases from J, with 14 bases between. The CDR3 is 14 residues long. The CDR3 region is CASSYHDLGCEQYF. CDR3 coding DNA: TGTGCCAGCAGTTACCACGACCTAGGCTGCGAGCAGTACTTC.